The clone carrying this T cell receptor beta chain showed up many times. As yet, its antigen is unknown. MiXCR, run by TCRdb on the 5' RACE reads, gives a single entry per CDR3 protein. The table lists hundreds of thousands of distinct CDR3 sequences, around 9.3% of them singletons. The sample comes from a study of T cells after yellow fever vaccination. The study, taken as a whole, reports: There was a small share of clonotypes that showed up in both the CD4 and CD8 compartments.

The specimen was CD4+ T cells sorted from PBMCs, collected 5 days after the yellow fever booster vaccination. This clonotype was obtained from a man in his late teens or twenties who received the YFV17D yellow fever vaccine.

CDR3 protein: CASSQAPSGGETQYF. DNA of the CDR3: TGCGCCAGCAGCCAAGCCCCTAGCGGGGGGGAGACCCAGTACTTC. This rearrangement joins TRBV4-3 to TRBJ2-5; 11 bases are shared with TRBD2. J gave up 5 bases and V 1 base, and 3 bases lay outside the gene matches. This CDR3 is built from 15 residues. The germline V gene encodes CDR1 LGHNA and CDR2 YSLEER.